Listed below are T cell receptor beta chains from one sample, sequenced in a study of shared clonotypes between healthy human individuals. The data were produced by immunoSEQ multiplex PCR, yet TCRdb's version contains in-frame clones alone and is incomplete. This table has about 2.4 million clones, around 90% appearing once. Sequenced input: naive CD4+ T cells sorted from blood. All receptors derive from a young man in good health. The CDR3 runs from the conserved cysteine through the conserved F or W. D genes are given only for firm matches. For some rows the clone size is stated as once, few or many, or as a class when expanded; others skip it.

d_call | j_call | clone_size | v_call | cdr3_nt | cdr3_aa
. | TRBJ2-2 | once | TRBV5-6 | TGTGCCAGCAGCTTGGATTGGGGGCGCACCGGGGAGCTGTTTTTT | CASSLDWGRTGELFF
. | TRBJ2-7 | . | TRBV6-5 | TGTGCCAGCAGCTCAGGACCGGCGCAGTACTTC | CASSSGPAQYF
. | TRBJ2-5 | few | TRBV14 | TGTGCCAGCAGCCCTCGAGTAATGGAGACCCAGTACTTC | CASSPRVMETQYF
TRBD2 | TRBJ2-5 | . | TRBV5-1 | TGCGCCAGCAGCTTGGGCGCGGGGGTAGGGGAGACCCAGTACTTC | CASSLGAGVGETQYF
. | TRBJ2-1 | . | TRBV7-9 | TGTGCCAGCAGCTTAGGGCCCGCAGCGGTGTACAATGAGCAGTTCTTC | CASSLGPAAVYNEQFF
. | TRBJ1-6 | . | TRBV11-2 | TGTGCCAGCAGACAGGGTTTCGATAATTCACCCCTCCACTTT | CASRQGFDNSPLHF
. | TRBJ1-1 | few | TRBV27 | TGTGCCTCCTGGGTAGCGAACACTGAAGCTTTCTTT | CASWVANTEAFF
TRBD1 | TRBJ2-7 | . | TRBV10-3 | TGTGCCATCTCCGAGACAGGGATCTACGAGCAGTACTTC | CAISETGIYEQYF
. | TRBJ2-1 | once | TRBV19 | TGTGCCAGTAGTGGTGGGAGCCACAATGAGCAGTTCTTC | CASSGGSHNEQFF
TRBD1 | TRBJ1-4 | . | TRBV27 | TGTGCCAGCAGTTTGGGAGGACAGGGTAGGGAAAAACTGTTTTTT | CASSLGGQGREKLFF
. | TRBJ1-1 | few | TRBV5-6 | TGTGCCAGCAGCTTGGTTAGCCTGAACACTGAAGCTTTCTTT | CASSLVSLNTEAFF
. | TRBJ2-1 | . | TRBV19 | TGTGCCAGTAGAAGCACGGACAGTCTTCCCTACAATGAGCAGTTCTTC | CASRSTDSLPYNEQFF
. | TRBJ2-1 | once | TRBV29-1 | TGCAGCGTACTCCCGGCGGGGAGATACAATGAGCAGTTCTTC | CSVLPAGRYNEQFF
TRBD2 | TRBJ2-3 | . | TRBV7-2 | TGTGCCAGCAGCTTAGGCGGTTCTGGCGGGGGAGGTCGAGATACGCAGTATTTT | CASSLGGSGGGGRDTQYF
. | TRBJ1-2 | . | TRBV30 | TGTGCCTGGTGGAGGCGGAATGGCTACACCTTC | CAWWRRNGYTF
TRBD2 | TRBJ2-1 | . | TRBV7-9 | TGTGCCAGCAGCATTGCGGGAGGACGATACAATGAGCAGTTCTTC | CASSIAGGRYNEQFF
. | TRBJ2-7 | . | TRBV18 | TGTGCCAGCTCACCAATCGTTGGGACTGCGTCCTACGAGCAGTACTTC | CASSPIVGTASYEQYF
TRBD2 | TRBJ2-3 | . | TRBV5-1 | TGCGCCAGCAGCCCCGGGACTAGCGCGGGTGATACGCAGTATTTT | CASSPGTSAGDTQYF
. | TRBJ2-7 | . | TRBV6-5 | TGTGCCAGCAGGAGATCCCAAGCACACGAGCAGTACTTC | CASRRSQAHEQYF
TRBD1 | TRBJ1-6 | . | TRBV5-1 | TGCGCCAGCAGTTACGGGACAGTTAATTCACCCCTCCACTTT | CASSYGTVNSPLHF
. | TRBJ2-3 | . | TRBV28 | TGTGCCAGCAGTTCTCACGAACAGGGAGGAGGGGCCGATACGCAGTATTTT | CASSSHEQGGGADTQYF
TRBD1 | TRBJ2-5 | . | TRBV30 | TGTGCCACCTCGACAGGGTCCCAAGAGACCCAGTACTTC | CATSTGSQETQYF
. | TRBJ2-2 | . | TRBV7-2 | TGTGCCAGCAGCCCCGGGTACACCGGGGAGCTGTTTTTT | CASSPGYTGELFF
. | TRBJ2-7 | . | TRBV2 | TGTGCCAGTACCTCGAGGCTTTACGAGCAGTACTTC | CASTSRLYEQYF
. | TRBJ1-4 | . | TRBV25-1 | TGTGCCAGCAGTGATGAACAGGGTCTTGCTGAAAAACTGTTTTTT | CASSDEQGLAEKLFF
TRBD2 | TRBJ2-2 | . | TRBV5-4 | TGTGCCAGCAGCCCCCTAGCGGGGGGGCCTGAGGGGGAGCTGTTTTTT | CASSPLAGGPEGELFF
. | TRBJ1-1 | . | TRBV2 | TGTGCCAGCAGTGAAGCAGGGGGTTGGGCTTTCTTT | CASSEAGGWAFF
. | TRBJ2-5 | . | TRBV15 | TGTGCCACCAGCAGAGATCGGGTGGGAGAGACCCAGTACTTC | CATSRDRVGETQYF
TRBD2 | TRBJ2-2 | . | TRBV27 | TGTGCCAGCAGGAAGACTAGCGGGACCACCGGGGAGCTGTTTTTT | CASRKTSGTTGELFF
. | TRBJ2-3 | . | TRBV19 | TGTGCCAGTATCCCTCAAGGGACAGATACGCAGTATTTT | CASIPQGTDTQYF
TRBD1 | TRBJ1-4 | once | TRBV19 | TGTGCCAGTAGCCTAATGACAGGGGGCAATGAAAAACTGTTTTTT | CASSLMTGGNEKLFF
. | TRBJ1-1 | . | TRBV7-2 | TGTGCCAGCAGCCGGGGGTTAGGCGTCAACACTGAAGCTTTCTTT | CASSRGLGVNTEAFF
. | TRBJ1-6 | once | TRBV10-3 | TGTGCCATCAGTGAGTCGGGGCAGCCTTCACCCCTCCACTTT | CAISESGQPSPLHF
. | TRBJ2-5 | . | TRBV7-7 | TGTGCTAGCAGCTTAATGGGGGAGACCCAGTACTTC | CASSLMGETQYF
. | TRBJ2-1 | . | TRBV6-1 | TGTGCCAGCAGTGGACAAGCGGAGGGGGGATACAATGAGCAGTTCTTC | CASSGQAEGGYNEQFF
TRBD1 | TRBJ2-7 | . | TRBV14 | TGTGCCAGCAGCCCGGGACAGGGGAAGGAGCAGTACTTC | CASSPGQGKEQYF
. | TRBJ2-3 | . | TRBV5-1 | TGCGCCAGCAGCTCTGGAGGGCGGACCACAGATACGCAGTATTTT | CASSSGGRTTDTQYF
. | TRBJ1-5 | . | TRBV6-1 | TGTGCCAGCAGCCCCGGGGACTCGTATCAGCCCCAGCATTTT | CASSPGDSYQPQHF
. | TRBJ2-3 | once | TRBV10-3 | TGTGCCATCAGTGGAGCTGTGGGCGATACGCAGTATTTT | CAISGAVGDTQYF
. | TRBJ2-3 | . | TRBV27 | TGTGCCAGCAGTTTATCGTGGGGGCGGGCAGATACGCAGTATTTT | CASSLSWGRADTQYF
. | TRBJ2-7 | . | TRBV5-4 | TGCGCCAGCAGCCAATCCGCTTTTCGTGGGAACTACGAGCAGTACTTC | CASSQSAFRGNYEQYF
TRBD1 | TRBJ2-7 | . | TRBV9 | TGTGCCAGCAGCCGGGACAGGGGGCTAAACGAGCAGTACTTC | CASSRDRGLNEQYF
TRBD2 | TRBJ2-3 | . | TRBV7-9 | TGTGCCAGCAGCTTACTAGCGGGAGGCCAAGATACGCAGTATTTT | CASSLLAGGQDTQYF
. | TRBJ1-3 | . | TRBV5-5 | TGTGCCAGCAGCTTGTTGGCCGACTCTGGAAACACCATATATTTT | CASSLLADSGNTIYF
. | TRBJ2-2 | . | TRBV5-6 | TGTGCCAGCAGCAGAGGAGGGGGAGACACCGGGGAGCTGTTTTTT | CASSRGGGDTGELFF
TRBD1 | TRBJ2-6 | once | TRBV6-6 | TGTGCCAGCAAAGGGACAGTGGCTGGGGCCAACGTCCTGACTTTC | CASKGTVAGANVLTF
. | TRBJ1-1 | . | TRBV6-5 | TGTGCCAGCAGTTACTCGAAGGACACTGAAGCTTTCTTT | CASSYSKDTEAFF
. | TRBJ1-6 | . | TRBV19 | TGTGCCAGTACCACGGACAGTGGGAATTCACCCCTCCACTTT | CASTTDSGNSPLHF
TRBD1 | TRBJ1-1 | once | TRBV10-1 | TGCGCCAGCAGTGGACCGGGGACAGCGAACACTGAAGCTTTCTTT | CASSGPGTANTEAFF
. | TRBJ1-3 | . | TRBV10-1 | TGCGCCGGGAACAAGGGGGTGGATGGAAACACCATATATTTT | CAGNKGVDGNTIYF
TRBD2 | TRBJ2-5 | . | TRBV4-2 | TGTGCCAGCAGCCAAGATATGGCGGGAGAGAGTGGAGAGACCCAGTACTTC | CASSQDMAGESGETQYF
. | TRBJ1-5 | few | TRBV30 | TGTGCCTGGAGTTTGGGCCGGGAGGGGAATCAGCCCCAGCATTTT | CAWSLGREGNQPQHF
. | TRBJ2-1 | . | TRBV7-9 | TGTGCCAGCAGCCCCTCCATCACCTACAATGAGCAGTTCTTC | CASSPSITYNEQFF
. | TRBJ2-2 | . | TRBV6-5 | TGTGCCAGCACGTCGACGACCGGGGAGCTGTTTTTT | CASTSTTGELFF
TRBD1 | TRBJ1-5 | . | TRBV6-5 | TGTGCCAGCAGTGCTGACAGGGCTCCACAGCCCCAGCATTTT | CASSADRAPQPQHF
. | TRBJ2-1 | . | TRBV5-4 | TGTGCCAGCAGCTTGGATTTTCGGGGGGCTGCCTTCAATGAGCAGTTCTTC | CASSLDFRGAAFNEQFF
TRBD1 | TRBJ1-1 | . | TRBV2 | TGTGCCAGCAGCGAGACGGGACAGGGGAACACTGAAGCTTTCTTT | CASSETGQGNTEAFF
TRBD1 | TRBJ1-2 | . | TRBV18 | TGTGCCAGCTCTCTATCCACAGGGGTGGTCGACTATGGCTACACCTTC | CASSLSTGVVDYGYTF